Each of the 11 T cell receptor beta chains below was sequenced from the same sample in a study of T cell repertoires in cytomegalovirus infection. TCRdb redid the calling of the reads with MiXCR, one entry per CDR3 protein. The data hold about 310,000 distinct CDR3 sequences, with about 25% observed a single time. No antigen has been identified for these receptors. The input for sequencing was cultured PBMCs, taken from culture after CMV antigen stimulation. The receptor source for this set is a human donor in good health (CMV status not recorded). Some clones in this sample may be carry-over from other donors' samples.

This clonotype was seen only a few times. This chain connects TRBV7-2 to TRBJ2-1; D gene ambiguous. This CDR3 contains 12 residues. V dropped 1 base and J dropped 9 bases, with 7 bases sitting between them. The germline V gene has CDR1 SGHTA and CDR2 FQGNSA. CDR3 bases: TGTGCCAGCAGCTTAGACTGGAGTGAGCAGTTCTTC. This sequence encodes CASSLDWSEQFF. The variable domain in full, with the rest retrieved from reference TRBV7-2 and TRBJ2-1, is GAGVSQSPSNKVTEKGKDVELRCDPISGHTALYWYRQSLGQGLEFLIYFQGNSAPDKSGLPSDRFSAERTGGSVSTLTIQRTQQEDSAVYLCASSLDWSEQFFGPGTRLTVL.

The sample holds a few counts of this clonotype. This chain connects TRBV7-3 to TRBJ2-5; 8 positions match TRBD2. The J segment lost 5 bases and the V segment lost 5 bases, leaving 7 bases of the junction unmatched. The CDR3 runs 14 residues. Germline V gene lookup returns CDR1 SGHTA and CDR2 FQGTGA. The CDR3 sequence is CASSPRGGGETQYF. The CDR3 nucleotides are TGTGCCAGCAGCCCCCGGGGGGGCGGGGAGACCCAGTACTTC.

The CDR3 is CASSAASGTEAFF. The CDR3 DNA is TGTGCCAGCAGCGCCGCGTCTGGGACTGAAGCTTTCTTT. The chain is built from TRBV9 and TRBJ1-1, with D unresolved. The ends were cut back, 3 bases at V and 5 bases at J, with 11 bases in the middle. Germline values: CDR1 SGDLS, CDR2 YYNGEE. This CDR3 region has 13 residues.

This clonotype has at least ten counts. The rearrangement links TRBV7-8 to TRBJ2-3; 10 positions match TRBD2. V lost 1 base to trimming and J lost 0 bases; unmatched junction nucleotides: 7. This CDR3 is built from 18 residues. Germline CDR1 SGHVS, CDR2 FQNEAQ. The DNA for the CDR3 is TGTGCCAGCAGCTTAGGGACTAGCGGTAGACCTAGCACAGATACGCAGTATTTT. Translated, it gives CASSLGTSGRPSTDTQYF.

This sequence joins TRBV6-1 and TRBJ2-3, with D possibly TRBD1 on 5 matching bases. Trimming stripped 7 bases from V and 2 bases from J, with 13 bases between. Germline-derived CDR1 and CDR2 are MNHNS and SASEGT. The CDR3 spans 14 residues. CDR3 bases: TGTGCCAGCACCCCAGGGTATGACACAGATACGCAGTATTTT. Residues: CASTPGYDTDTQYF.

Only one count was recorded for this clonotype. The chain carries TRBV12-3 or TRBV12-4 and TRBJ2-1, with 14 bases aligning to TRBD2. V trimming: 3 bases; J trimming: 15 bases; junction bases outside the gene matches: 7. This CDR3 spans 14 amino acids. CDR3 amino acids: CASSLGLAGVVWFF. In DNA form, the CDR3 reads TGTGCCAGCAGTTTGGGACTAGCGGGAGTAGTGTGGTTCTTC.

The CDR3 spells CASSQVKPQHF. Written as DNA, the CDR3 is TGTGCCAGCAGCCAAGTAAAGCCCCAGCATTTT. The rearrangement links TRBV14 to TRBJ1-5; D remains ambiguous. The CDR3 runs 11 residues. Germline CDR1 SGHDN, CDR2 FVKESK. Trimming took 1 base from V and 8 from J, leaving 3 bases between them.

CDR3 DNA: TGCAGCGTTGGGTACAGGAGTCTCTCTGGAAACACCATATATTTT. Translating it yields CSVGYRSLSGNTIYF. The chain couples TRBV29-1 to TRBJ1-3; TRBD1 might be the D (5 bases). Trimming pared 4 bases from V and 0 bases from J, leaving 13 bases between. This CDR3 spans 15 amino acids. Germline CDR1 and CDR2: SQVTM and ANQGSEA.

This clonotype was detected a few times. The chain combines TRBV20-1 with TRBJ1-5, with TRBD1 as a possible D gene (6 bases). Trimming took 3 bases from V and 3 from J, leaving 12 bases between them. CDR3 length equals 14 residues. Per germline, CDR1 DFQATT and CDR2 SNEGSKA (reference sequence). The CDR3 loop is CSARDRTANQPQHF. The CDR3 DNA reads as TGCAGTGCTAGGGATCGGACAGCCAATCAGCCCCAGCATTTT.

This chain connects TRBV30 to TRBJ2-4; 7 bases are shared with TRBD2. There are 11 residues in the CDR3. CDR1 and CDR2 from the germline V gene are GTSNPN and SVGIG (reference sequence). V trimming: 5 bases; J trimming: 13 bases; junction bases outside the gene matches: 8. The CDR3 sequence is CAWALGGRQYF. The CDR3 coding sequence is TGTGCCTGGGCCCTCGGGGGGAGACAGTACTTC.

This clonotype came up a few times. This sequence joins TRBV5-1 and TRBJ1-2, with D possibly matching TRBD1 (5 bases). Germline V gene lookup returns CDR1 SGHRS and CDR2 YFSETQ. Trimming shortened V by 4 bases and J by 4 bases, and 11 bases separated the two germline ends. This CDR3 spans 13 amino acids. The CDR3 DNA is TGCGCCAGCAGCGACGACAGCTTCTATGGCTACACCTTC. Its protein is CASSDDSFYGYTF.